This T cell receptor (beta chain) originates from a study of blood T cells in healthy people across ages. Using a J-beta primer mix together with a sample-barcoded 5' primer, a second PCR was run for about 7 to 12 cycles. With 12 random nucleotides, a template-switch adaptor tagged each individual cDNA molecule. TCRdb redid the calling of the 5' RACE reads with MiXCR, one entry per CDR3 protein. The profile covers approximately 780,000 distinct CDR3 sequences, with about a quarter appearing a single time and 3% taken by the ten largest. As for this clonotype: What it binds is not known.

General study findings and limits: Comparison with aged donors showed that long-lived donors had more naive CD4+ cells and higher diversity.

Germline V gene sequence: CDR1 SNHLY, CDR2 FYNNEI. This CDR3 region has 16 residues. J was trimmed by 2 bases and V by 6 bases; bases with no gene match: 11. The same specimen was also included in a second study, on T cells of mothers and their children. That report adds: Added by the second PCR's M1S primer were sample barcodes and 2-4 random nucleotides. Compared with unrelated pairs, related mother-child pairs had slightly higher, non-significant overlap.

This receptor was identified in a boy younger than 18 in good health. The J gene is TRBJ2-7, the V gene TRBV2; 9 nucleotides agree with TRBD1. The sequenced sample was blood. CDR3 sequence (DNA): TGTGCCAGCAGCCGCGAACAGGGGGCGGTAGCCTACGAGCAGTACTTC. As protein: CASSREQGAVAYEQYF.